These 8 T cell receptor beta chains originate from one sample sequenced in a study of monozygotic twins with inflammatory bowel disease. TCRdb reprocessed the 5' RACE reads and stores each CDR3 protein as one record, lacking DNA. The data show around 99,000 distinct CDR3 sequences, and the top ten clones hold about an eighth. Sample: blood. These receptors came from a human donor with ulcerative colitis or Crohn's disease, or a healthy co-twin of an affected twin (not recorded which).

The rearrangement joins TRBV9 to TRBJ2-2; the TCRdb call, TRBD2, lacks DNA for checking. Germline values: CDR1 SGDLS, CDR2 YYNGEE. The length of the CDR3 is 16 residues. CDR3 loop: CASSLGLAGVTGELFF.

V gene TRBV4-1 combines with J gene TRBJ2-7; TCRdb proposes TRBD2, but this gene call is untestable without DNA. Per germline, CDR1 MGHRA and CDR2 YSYEKL. The CDR3 consists of 16 residues. CDR3 region: CASSQVRTSGSHEQYF.

The V and J genes are TRBV10-3 and TRBJ1-2; TCRdb picks TRBD1, but there is no DNA to check that call. Germline V CDR1 and CDR2: ENHRY, SYGVKD. This CDR3 has 16 amino acids. This CDR3 reads CAITDPGTGTNYGYTF.

The rearrangement links TRBV6-5 to TRBJ2-7; TCRdb's D call of TRBD1 is untestable without DNA. The CDR3 spans 15 residues. The germline CDR1 and CDR2 sequences are MNHEY and SVGAGI. The CDR3 loop reads CASSYSAGESNEQYF.

The chain joins TRBV20-1 to TRBJ2-3; the D call of TRBD1 rests on TCRdb alone, since no DNA is present to check it. The germline CDR1 and CDR2 sequences are DFQATT and SNEGSKA (reference sequence). The length of the CDR3 is 14 residues. The CDR3 loop reads CSASDRGDTDTQYF.

The chain combines TRBV19 with TRBJ2-3; the D gene TCRdb calls, TRBD2, cannot be checked with no DNA. The germline gives CDR1 LNHDA, CDR2 SQIVND (reference sequence). This CDR3 has 14 amino acids. CDR3 protein: CASSILSDTDTQYF.

This chain uses TRBV12-3 or TRBV12-4 with TRBJ1-3. This CDR3 has 16 residues. This chain's CDR3 is CASSLDSESSGNTIYF.

The chain has TRBV19 and TRBJ2-1; TCRdb calls TRBD1, which cannot be checked without DNA. CDR1 and CDR2 (germline): LNHDA, SQIVND (reference sequence). The CDR3 is made up of 15 amino acids. Here the CDR3 reads CASMAVTGGRNEQFF.